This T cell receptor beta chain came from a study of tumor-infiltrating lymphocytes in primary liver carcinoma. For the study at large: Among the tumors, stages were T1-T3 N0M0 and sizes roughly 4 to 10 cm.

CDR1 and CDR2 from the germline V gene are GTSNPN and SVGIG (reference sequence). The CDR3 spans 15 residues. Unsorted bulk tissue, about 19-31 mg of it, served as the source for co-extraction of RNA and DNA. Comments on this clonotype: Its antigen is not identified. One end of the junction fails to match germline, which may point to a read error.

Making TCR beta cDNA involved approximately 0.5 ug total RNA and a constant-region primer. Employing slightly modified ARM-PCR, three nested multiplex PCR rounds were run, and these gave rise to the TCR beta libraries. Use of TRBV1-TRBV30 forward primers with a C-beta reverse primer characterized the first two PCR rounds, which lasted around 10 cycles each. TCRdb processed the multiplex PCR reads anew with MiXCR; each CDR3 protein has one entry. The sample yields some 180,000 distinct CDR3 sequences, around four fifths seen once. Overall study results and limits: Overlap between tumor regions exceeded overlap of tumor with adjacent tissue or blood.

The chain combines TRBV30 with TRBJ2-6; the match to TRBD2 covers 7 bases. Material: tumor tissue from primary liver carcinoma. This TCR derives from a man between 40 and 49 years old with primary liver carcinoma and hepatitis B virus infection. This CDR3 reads CDWGRAGIGAIVLTF. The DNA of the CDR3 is TGTGACTGGGGGAGGGCAGGGATTGGGGCCATCGTCCTGACTTTC.